This T cell receptor beta chain was retrieved from a study of cytomegalovirus exposure and HLA in healthy donors. This PCR relied on a set of 60 Vbeta primers and 13 Jbeta primers. Produced via immunoSEQ multiplex PCR; TCRdb's table is partial and in-frame only. Of 150,000 or so clones detected, over 65% appear once; the ten largest clones hold approximately 13%. Notes on this clone: Its antigen is still unknown.

Study-wide points: In a later analysis, a missense DCLRE1C variant was linked to TCR beta V- and J-gene trimming.

The germline gives CDR1 LGHNT, CDR2 FRNRAP. Trimming pared 6 bases from V and 9 bases from J, leaving 13 bases between. This CDR3 region has 12 residues. The clonotype was recovered from a man between 35 and 55 years old in good health and CMV-seropositive. The sample comprised PBMCs. The chain recombines TRBV12-5 with TRBJ2-3, with D possibly TRBD2 on 6 matching bases. CDR3 bases: TGTGCTAGTGGCCGGGACTCTATAACGCAGTATTTT. It is translated as CASGRDSITQYF.